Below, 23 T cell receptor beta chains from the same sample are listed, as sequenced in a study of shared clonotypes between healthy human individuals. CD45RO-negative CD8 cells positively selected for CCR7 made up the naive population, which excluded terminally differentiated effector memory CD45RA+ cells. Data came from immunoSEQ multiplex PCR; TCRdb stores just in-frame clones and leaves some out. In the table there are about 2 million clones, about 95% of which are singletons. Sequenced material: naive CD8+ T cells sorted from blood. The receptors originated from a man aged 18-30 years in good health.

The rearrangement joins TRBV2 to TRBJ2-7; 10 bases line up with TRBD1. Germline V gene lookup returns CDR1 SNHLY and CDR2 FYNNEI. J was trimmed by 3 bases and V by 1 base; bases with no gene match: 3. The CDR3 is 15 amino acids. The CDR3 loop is CASSEGDRGVYEQYF. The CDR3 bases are TGTGCCAGCAGTGAAGGGGACAGGGGAGTCTACGAGCAGTACTTC. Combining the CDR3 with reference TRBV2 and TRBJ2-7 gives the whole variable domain EPEVTQTPSHQVTQMGQEVILRCVPISNHLYFYWYRQILGQKVEFLVSFYNNEISEKSEIFDDQFSVERPDGSNFTLKIRSTKLEDSAMYFCASSEGDRGVYEQYFGPGTRLTVT.

CDR3 in DNA: TGTGCCAGCAGCTACAAACAGGGTGAAGCTTTCTTT. It codes for CASSYKQGEAFF. The chain uses TRBV7-9 and TRBJ1-1; D might be TRBD1 (6 bases). The CDR3 covers 12 residues. The V and J ends lost 4 bases and 7 bases respectively, with 10 bases between them. CDR1 is SEHNR, CDR2 FQNEAQ, per germline (reference sequence).

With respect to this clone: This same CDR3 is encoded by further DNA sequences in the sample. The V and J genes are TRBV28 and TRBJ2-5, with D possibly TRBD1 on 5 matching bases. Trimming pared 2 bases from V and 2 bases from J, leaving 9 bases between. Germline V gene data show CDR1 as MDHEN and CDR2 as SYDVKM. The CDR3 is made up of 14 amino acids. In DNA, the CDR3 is TGTGCCAGCAGTTTAACAGGCGTACAAGAGACCCAGTACTTC. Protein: CASSLTGVQETQYF. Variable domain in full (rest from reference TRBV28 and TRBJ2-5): DVKVTQSSRYLVKRTGEKVFLECVQDMDHENMFWYRQDPGLGLRLIYFSYDVKMKEKGDIPEGYSVSREKKERFSLILESASTNQTSMYLCASSLTGVQETQYFGPGTRLLVL.

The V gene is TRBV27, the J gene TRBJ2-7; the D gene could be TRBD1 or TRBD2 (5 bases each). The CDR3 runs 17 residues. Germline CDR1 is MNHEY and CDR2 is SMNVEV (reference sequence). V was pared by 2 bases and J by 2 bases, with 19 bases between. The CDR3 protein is CASSLHAIGTVPYEQYF. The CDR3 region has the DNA TGTGCCAGCAGTTTACACGCTATCGGGACGGTTCCCTACGAGCAGTACTTC.

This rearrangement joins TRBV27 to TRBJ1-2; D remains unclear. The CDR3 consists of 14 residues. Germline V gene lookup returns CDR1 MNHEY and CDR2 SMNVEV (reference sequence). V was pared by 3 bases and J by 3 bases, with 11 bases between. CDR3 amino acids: CASSFQSGDYGYTF. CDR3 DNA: TGTGCCAGCAGTTTTCAATCCGGGGACTATGGCTACACCTTC.

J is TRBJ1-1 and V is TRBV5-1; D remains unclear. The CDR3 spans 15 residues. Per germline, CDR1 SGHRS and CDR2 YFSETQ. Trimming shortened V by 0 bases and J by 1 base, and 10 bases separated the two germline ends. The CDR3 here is CASSLAYPGNTEAFF. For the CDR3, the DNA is TGCGCCAGCAGCTTGGCCTACCCGGGGAACACTGAAGCTTTCTTT.

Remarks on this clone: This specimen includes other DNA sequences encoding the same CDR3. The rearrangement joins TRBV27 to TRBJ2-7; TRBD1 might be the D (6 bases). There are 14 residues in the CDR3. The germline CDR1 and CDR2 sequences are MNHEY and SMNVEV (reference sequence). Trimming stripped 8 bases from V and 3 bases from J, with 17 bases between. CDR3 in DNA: TGTGCCAGCCAGGGGCAGGGGATGGGCTACGAGCAGTACTTC. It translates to CASQGQGMGYEQYF.

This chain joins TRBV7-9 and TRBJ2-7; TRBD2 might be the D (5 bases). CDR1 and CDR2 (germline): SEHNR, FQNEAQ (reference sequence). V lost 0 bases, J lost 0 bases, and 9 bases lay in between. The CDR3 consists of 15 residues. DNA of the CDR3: TGTGCCAGCAGCTTAGCGCGAGGGCCCTCCTACGAGCAGTACTTC. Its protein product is CASSLARGPSYEQYF.

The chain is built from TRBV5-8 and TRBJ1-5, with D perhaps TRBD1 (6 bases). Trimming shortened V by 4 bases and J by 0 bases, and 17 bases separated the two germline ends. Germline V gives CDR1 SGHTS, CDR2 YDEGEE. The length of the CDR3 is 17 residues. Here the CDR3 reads CASSPLMDSYSNQPQHF. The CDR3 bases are TGTGCCAGCAGCCCCTTAATGGACAGCTATAGCAATCAGCCCCAGCATTTT.

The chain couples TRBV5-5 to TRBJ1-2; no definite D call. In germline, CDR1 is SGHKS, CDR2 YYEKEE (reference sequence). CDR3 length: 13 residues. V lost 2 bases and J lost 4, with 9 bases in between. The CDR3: CASSLSISYGYTF. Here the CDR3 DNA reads TGTGCCAGCAGCTTATCCATTAGCTATGGCTACACCTTC.

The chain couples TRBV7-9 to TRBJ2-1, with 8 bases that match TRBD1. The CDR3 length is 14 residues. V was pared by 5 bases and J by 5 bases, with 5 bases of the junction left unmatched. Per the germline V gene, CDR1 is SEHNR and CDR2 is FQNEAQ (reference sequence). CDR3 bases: TGTGCCAGCAGCCCTCCGGACAGGGACAATGAGCAGTTCTTC. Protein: CASSPPDRDNEQFF.

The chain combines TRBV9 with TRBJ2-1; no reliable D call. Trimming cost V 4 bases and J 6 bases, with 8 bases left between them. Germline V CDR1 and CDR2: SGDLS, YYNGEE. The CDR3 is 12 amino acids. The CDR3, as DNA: TGTGCCAGCAGCTCCTGGAGCAATGAGCAGTTCTTC. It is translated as CASSSWSNEQFF.

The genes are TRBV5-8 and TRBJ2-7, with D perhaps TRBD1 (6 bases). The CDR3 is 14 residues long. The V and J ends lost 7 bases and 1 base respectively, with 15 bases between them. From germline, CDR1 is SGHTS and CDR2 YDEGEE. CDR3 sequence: CASQRTVSSYEQYF. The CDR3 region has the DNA TGTGCCAGCCAGAGGACAGTGAGTTCCTACGAGCAGTACTTC. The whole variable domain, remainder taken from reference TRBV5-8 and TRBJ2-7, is EAGVTQSPTHLIKTRGQQATLRCSPISGHTSVYWYQQALGLGLQFLLWYDEGEERNRGNFPPRFSGRQFPNYSSELNVNALELEDSALYLCASQRTVSSYEQYFGPGTRLTVT.

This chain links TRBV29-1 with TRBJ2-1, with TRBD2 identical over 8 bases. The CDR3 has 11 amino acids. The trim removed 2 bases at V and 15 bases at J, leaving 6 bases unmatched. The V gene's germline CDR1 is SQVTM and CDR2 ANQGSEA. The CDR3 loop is CSVEPGGALFF. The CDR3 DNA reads TGCAGCGTTGAACCCGGGGGGGCCCTGTTCTTC.

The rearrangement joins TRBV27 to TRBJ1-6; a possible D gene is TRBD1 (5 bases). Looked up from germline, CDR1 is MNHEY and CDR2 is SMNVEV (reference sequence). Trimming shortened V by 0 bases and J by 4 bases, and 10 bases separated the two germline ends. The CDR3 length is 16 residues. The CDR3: CASSLSFDRYNSPLHF. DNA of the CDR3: TGTGCCAGCAGTTTATCCTTCGACAGATATAATTCACCCCTCCACTTT.

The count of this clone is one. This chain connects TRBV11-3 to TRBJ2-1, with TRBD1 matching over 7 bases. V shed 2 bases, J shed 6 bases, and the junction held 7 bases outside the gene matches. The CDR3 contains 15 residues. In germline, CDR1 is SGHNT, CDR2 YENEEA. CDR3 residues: CASSLFKAGGNEQFF. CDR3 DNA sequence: TGTGCCAGCAGCTTATTTAAGGCAGGGGGCAATGAGCAGTTCTTC.

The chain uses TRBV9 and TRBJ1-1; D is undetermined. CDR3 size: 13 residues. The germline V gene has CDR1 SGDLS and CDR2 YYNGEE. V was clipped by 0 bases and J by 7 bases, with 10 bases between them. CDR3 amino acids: CASSVGDKVEAFF. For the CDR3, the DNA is TGTGCCAGCAGCGTAGGAGATAAGGTTGAAGCTTTCTTT.

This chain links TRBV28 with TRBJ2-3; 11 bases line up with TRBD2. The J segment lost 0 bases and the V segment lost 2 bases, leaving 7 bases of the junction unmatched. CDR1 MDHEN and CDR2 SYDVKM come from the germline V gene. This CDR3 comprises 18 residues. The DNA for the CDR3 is TGTGCCAGCAGTTTAATAAGCGCTAGCGGGGGGAGCACAGATACGCAGTATTTT. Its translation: CASSLISASGGSTDTQYF.

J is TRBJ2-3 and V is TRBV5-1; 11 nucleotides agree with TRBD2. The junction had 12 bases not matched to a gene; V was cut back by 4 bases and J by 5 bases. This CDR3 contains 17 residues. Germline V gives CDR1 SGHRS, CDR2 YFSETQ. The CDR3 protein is CASSSPSSGGAQDTQYF. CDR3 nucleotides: TGCGCCAGCAGCAGCCCGAGTAGCGGGGGGGCCCAAGATACGCAGTATTTT.

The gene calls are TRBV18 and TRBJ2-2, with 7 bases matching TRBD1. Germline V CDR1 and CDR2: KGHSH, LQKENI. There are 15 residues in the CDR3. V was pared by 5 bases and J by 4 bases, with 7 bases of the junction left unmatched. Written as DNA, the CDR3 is TGTGCCAGCTCATACAGGGGATTCCCCACCGGGGAGCTGTTTTTT. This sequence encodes CASSYRGFPTGELFF.

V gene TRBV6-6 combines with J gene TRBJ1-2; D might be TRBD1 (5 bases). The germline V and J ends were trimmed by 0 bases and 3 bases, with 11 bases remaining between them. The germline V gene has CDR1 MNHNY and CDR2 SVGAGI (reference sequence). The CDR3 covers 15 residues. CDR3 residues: CASSYSSGADYGYTF. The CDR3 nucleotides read TGTGCCAGCAGTTACTCAAGCGGGGCTGACTATGGCTACACCTTC.

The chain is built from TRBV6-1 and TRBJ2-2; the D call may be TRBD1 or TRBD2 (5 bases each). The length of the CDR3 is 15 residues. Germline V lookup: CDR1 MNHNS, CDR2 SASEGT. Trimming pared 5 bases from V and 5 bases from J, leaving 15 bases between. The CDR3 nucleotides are TGTGCCAGCAGTCCTGTTCCGGGGCCGACCGGGGAGCTGTTTTTT. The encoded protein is CASSPVPGPTGELFF.

CDR3 protein: CASSDGLAASTDTQYF. For the CDR3, the DNA is TGTGCCAGCAGCGATGGACTAGCGGCTAGCACAGATACGCAGTATTTT. The rearrangement uses TRBV5-4 and TRBJ2-3; TRBD2 aligns across 10 bases. The V gene's germline CDR1 is SGHNT and CDR2 YYREEE (reference sequence). With 4 bases clipped from V and 0 bases from J, the junction kept 5 bases outside the gene matches. The CDR3 totals 16 residues. The variable domain in full, with the rest retrieved from reference TRBV5-4 and TRBJ2-3, is ETGVTQSPTHLIKTRGQQVTLRCSSQSGHNTVSWYQQALGQGPQFIFQYYREEENGRGNFPPRFSGLQFPNYSSELNVNALELDDSALYLCASSDGLAASTDTQYFGPGTRLTVL.